This T cell receptor (beta chain) was found in a study of shared clonotypes between healthy human individuals. Findings of the study overall: Sharing of clonotypes among donors was expected to vary with sequencing depth. Large depth notwithstanding, sorted-subset sequencing proved incomplete by rarefaction.

CDR3 length equals 14 residues. Germline V gives CDR1 MNHEY, CDR2 SVGAGI. The V and J ends lost 2 bases and 2 bases respectively, with 7 bases between them. In the original analysis: ImmunoSEQ junction-only sequences lacked quality scores, so their filtering differed. Data came from immunoSEQ multiplex PCR; TCRdb stores just in-frame clones and leaves some out. The V and J calls and the clone size are those of that table, but D and trimming were determined from the DNA. The repertoire holds roughly 2.4 million clones, with roughly 95% as singletons. As regards this clone: Its antigen remains unknown. Other DNA sequences from this sample encode an identical CDR3 as well.

CD45RA+ naive and CD45RA-negative memory subsets were separated from CD4+ cells. Sequences were obtained from naive CD4+ T cells sorted from blood. The sample's subset: CD45RA+ positively selected. This receptor was obtained from a man between 18 and 29 years old in good health. V and J are TRBV6-5 and TRBJ1-3; TRBD1 is a possible D gene (5 bases). CDR3 DNA sequence: TGTGCCAGCAGTTACGGGGGTACTGGAAACACCATATATTTT. Its protein product is CASSYGGTGNTIYF.